Listed here are 27 T cell receptor beta chains from one sample, sequenced in a study of shared clonotypes between healthy human individuals. Measured with immunoSEQ multiplex PCR; TCRdb has only the in-frame clones, and not every one. The sample holds 470,000 or so clones; over 70% are singletons and the top ten take roughly 13%. Sequencing input: PBMCs. These receptors were collected from a woman aged 40 to 50 in good health. Some clones in this sample may be carry-over from other donors' samples.

The chain combines TRBV6-4 with TRBJ1-5, with D possibly TRBD1 on 5 matching bases. The V gene's germline CDR1 is MRHNA and CDR2 SNTAGT. This CDR3 has 19 residues. Deletions cut 0 bases from V and 0 bases from J, with 18 bases between. The CDR3 region has the DNA TGTGCCAGCAGTGACTCCGAGTTGCGACAGAGATATAGCAATCAGCCCCAGCATTTT. Amino acids: CASSDSELRQRYSNQPQHF.

A remark on this clone: This probably arose from a read error, given a far larger clone one base away. Other DNA sequences within the sample encode an identical CDR3. Here the CDR3 reads CASSYPDRNTEAFF. The CDR3 DNA reads TGTGCCAGCAGCTACCCGGACAGGAACACTGAAGCCTTCTTT. This chain links TRBV5-6 with TRBJ1-1; 7 bases fit TRBD1. This CDR3 region has 14 residues. Germline assignment: CDR1 SGHDT and CDR2 YYEEEE.

The chain uses TRBV28 and TRBJ2-7, with D maybe TRBD2 (7 bases). CDR3 length: 16 amino acids. Germline-derived CDR1 and CDR2 are MDHEN and SYDVKM. V lost 2 bases to trimming and J lost 5 bases, with 19 bases between them. CDR3 protein: CASSLAGAPLSDEQYF. In DNA, the CDR3 is TGTGCCAGCAGTTTAGCGGGGGCCCCCCTAAGCGACGAGCAGTACTTC.

The J gene is TRBJ1-1, the V gene TRBV27; TRBD1 agrees at 9 bases. The CDR3 loop spans 15 amino acids. V lost 2 bases and J lost 4; bases outside the gene matches: 5. Germline CDR1 is MNHEY and CDR2 is SMNVEV (reference sequence). The CDR3 DNA sequence: TGTGCCAGCAGTTTAGGGACAGGGTACTCCACTGAAGCTTTCTTT. This gives the protein CASSLGTGYSTEAFF.

J is TRBJ2-1 and V is TRBV28; the D is unclear. The V and J ends lost 3 bases and 7 bases respectively, with 13 bases between them. This CDR3 comprises 14 residues. Germline V gene sequence: CDR1 MDHEN, CDR2 SYDVKM. CDR3: CASSFLDLKNEQFF. The CDR3 DNA is TGTGCCAGCAGTTTCCTGGACCTAAAGAATGAGCAGTTCTTC.

A remark on this clone: An end of the junction differs from the germline gene, which may be a read error. The chain is built from TRBV10-3 and TRBJ2-3; TRBD2 agrees at 12 bases. The length of the CDR3 is 16 residues. Per germline, CDR1 ENHRY and CDR2 SYGVKD. CDR3 amino acids: CAISESTSGSRDTQYF. The CDR3 DNA reads as TGTGCCATCAGTGAGTCGACTAGCGGGAGCAGAGATACGCAGTATTTT.

V gene TRBV6-5 combines with J gene TRBJ1-5; possibly TRBD1 for D (6 bases). This CDR3 contains 14 residues. V was clipped by 5 bases and J by 5 bases, with 13 bases between them. Germline V gene data show CDR1 as MNHEY and CDR2 as SVGAGI. CDR3 sequence reads: CASSPGQRDQPQHF. Here the CDR3 DNA reads TGTGCCAGCAGTCCAGGACAGAGGGATCAGCCCCAGCATTTT.

V usage is TRBV6-1 and J usage is TRBJ1-5, with 8 bases that match TRBD1. Germline CDR1 is MNHNS and CDR2 is SASEGT. The V gene end was trimmed by 8 bases and the J gene end by 4 bases; junction bases not matched to a gene: 10. There are 15 residues in the CDR3. This CDR3 is CASLQGALSNQPQHF. CDR3 in DNA: TGTGCCAGCCTCCAGGGGGCGCTTTCTAATCAGCCCCAGCATTTT.

In the case of this clone: This sequence is one base from a far larger clone and is likely a read error. At the DNA level, this CDR3 is encoded by other sequences in the same sample as well. This chain joins TRBV7-9 and TRBJ1-3; no definite D call. CDR3 length: 16 amino acids. With 2 bases removed from V and 2 bases from J, the gap between germline ends came to 13 bases. Germline lookup yields CDR1 SEHNR and CDR2 FQNEAQ (reference sequence). The CDR3 DNA sequence: TGTGCCAGCAGCTTACTCGCCGGGCGGACTGGAAACACCATATATTTT. This translates into CASSLLAGRTGNTIYF.

This clone was seen more than once but under ten times. The CDR3 DNA is TGTGCCAGCAGCTGGGACAGTAACTCTGGGGCCAACGTCCTGACTTTC. Translated, it gives CASSWDSNSGANVLTF. The chain employs TRBV7-2 and TRBJ2-6; TRBD1 matches 7 bases. The CDR3 has 16 amino acids. The J segment lost 0 bases and the V segment lost 4 bases, leaving 3 bases of the junction unmatched. CDR1 SGHTA and CDR2 FQGNSA come from the germline V gene.

This clone was counted ten times or more. CDR3 bases: TGCGCCAGCAGCACGGGACAGATGAACACTGAAGCTTTCTTT. Protein sequence: CASSTGQMNTEAFF. This chain uses TRBV5-1 with TRBJ1-1; 7 positions agree with TRBD1. Losses at the gene ends were 4 bases for V and 0 bases for J; bases not matched to a gene: 3. CDR1 is SGHRS, CDR2 YFSETQ, per germline. The CDR3 loop spans 14 amino acids.

The sample holds many counts of this clone. V gene TRBV18 combines with J gene TRBJ2-7, with TRBD1 matching 10 bases. V lost 3 bases, J lost 10 bases, and 6 bases stayed unmatched. Per germline, CDR1 KGHSH and CDR2 LQKENI. This CDR3 contains 13 residues. This CDR3 is CASSPGTGERQYF. Here the CDR3 DNA reads TGTGCCAGCTCACCCGGGACAGGGGAGAGACAGTACTTC. The whole variable domain, filled in from reference TRBV18 and TRBJ2-7, reads NAGVMQNPRHLVRRRGQEARLRCSPMKGHSHVYWYRQLPEEGLKFMVYLQKENIIDESGMPKERFSAEFPKEGPSILRIQQVVRGDSAAYFCASSPGTGERQYFGPGTRLTVT.

The chain recombines TRBV6-6 with TRBJ2-7, with D perhaps matching TRBD1 (5 bases). Germline V CDR1 and CDR2: MNHNY, SVGAGI (reference sequence). The CDR3 spans 14 residues. V was shortened by 1 base and J by 4 bases, with 11 bases between the two germline ends. The CDR3 protein is CASSYLGASYEQYF. In DNA form, the CDR3 reads TGTGCCAGCAGTTACTTAGGGGCCTCTTACGAGCAGTACTTC.

V gene TRBV7-2 combines with J gene TRBJ1-3; no definite D call. Germline V CDR1 and CDR2: SGHTA, FQGNSA. The CDR3 totals 15 residues. The V gene lost 3 bases and the J gene lost 2 bases, with 11 bases spanning the gap. DNA of the CDR3: TGTGCCAGCAGCTTCCGGGCACCACCTGGAAACACCATATATTTT. It yields the protein CASSFRAPPGNTIYF.

In its sample, this clone was seen a few times. This sequence joins TRBV19 and TRBJ2-6; the D is unclear. The CDR3 spans 16 residues. With 1 base removed from V and 0 bases from J, the gap between germline ends came to 7 bases. CDR1 and CDR2 (germline): LNHDA, SQIVND (reference sequence). CDR3 in amino acids: CASSIGVVSGANVLTF. The CDR3 DNA reads as TGTGCCAGTAGTATAGGAGTCGTCTCTGGGGCCAACGTCCTGACTTTC.

The chain joins TRBV28 to TRBJ1-2; the D gene is possibly TRBD1 (5 bases). V lost 11 bases, J lost 8 bases, and 21 bases lay in between. This CDR3 spans 13 amino acids. The germline V gene has CDR1 MDHEN and CDR2 SYDVKM. The CDR3 DNA reads TGTGCCCTGCAAGACCCTCTAGGGGAGGGCTACACCTTC. Encoded protein: CALQDPLGEGYTF.

The rearrangement links TRBV6-5 to TRBJ2-2; tentatively, D is TRBD2 (6 bases). Between the trimmed V and J ends, which lost 2 bases and 8 bases, there was a span of 15 bases. The CDR3 sequence is 15 residues long. Germline V gives CDR1 MNHEY, CDR2 SVGAGI. The chain's CDR3 is CASSYNAAGLGELFF. CDR3 sequence (DNA): TGTGCCAGCAGTTACAACGCGGCGGGGCTTGGGGAGCTGTTTTTT.

The rearrangement uses TRBV6-4 and TRBJ1-1; D is undetermined. The CDR3 has 12 residues. Germline assignment: CDR1 MRHNA and CDR2 SNTAGT. Deletions cut 6 bases from V and 3 bases from J, with 8 bases between. CDR3 residues: CASRSTDTEAFF. Here the CDR3 DNA reads TGTGCCAGCAGATCTACGGACACTGAAGCTTTCTTT.

This chain uses TRBV4-1 with TRBJ1-5; D gene ambiguous. Germline lookup yields CDR1 MGHRA and CDR2 YSYEKL. The germline V and J ends were trimmed by 1 base and 9 bases, with 13 bases remaining between them. This CDR3 is built from 14 residues. The CDR3 loop is CASSQGFLARPQHF. As DNA, the CDR3 is TGCGCCAGCAGCCAAGGGTTTTTGGCCCGGCCCCAGCATTTT.

The count of this clone is one. This rearrangement joins TRBV15 to TRBJ1-2, with TRBD1 matching 11 bases. The V gene end was trimmed by 3 bases and the J gene end by 7 bases; junction bases not matched to a gene: 4. Germline V gene sequence: CDR1 LNHNV, CDR2 YYDKDF (reference sequence). The length of the CDR3 is 14 residues. In nucleotides, the CDR3 is TGTGCCACCAGCAGGGGACAGGGGGATGGTGGCTACACCTTC. Its translation is CATSRGQGDGGYTF.

J is TRBJ1-2 and V is TRBV2; D is unresolved. The germline CDR1 and CDR2 sequences are SNHLY and FYNNEI. The CDR3 totals 12 residues. The V end lost 2 bases, the J end lost 6 bases, and 7 bases lay between the germline ends. As DNA, the CDR3 is TGTGCCAGCAGTGAACAGGTCCATGGCTACACCTTC. This codes for CASSEQVHGYTF.

The chain employs TRBV7-9 and TRBJ2-2; D ambiguous. V lost 4 bases and J lost 7, with 4 bases in between. The CDR3 is 11 residues long. The germline CDR1 and CDR2 sequences are SEHNR and FQNEAQ (reference sequence). CDR3 region: CASSCLGELFF. In nucleotides, the CDR3 is TGTGCCAGCAGCTGCCTCGGGGAGCTGTTTTTT.

The rearrangement joins TRBV28 to TRBJ2-3; TRBD2 matches 9 bases. The CDR3 loop spans 14 amino acids. CDR1 MDHEN and CDR2 SYDVKM come from the germline V gene. Germline trimming cut 6 bases from V and 3 bases from J; bases unmatched to any gene: 4. The CDR3 DNA is TGTGCCAGCAGGCCAGCGGGAGGTACAGATACGCAGTATTTT. This encodes CASRPAGGTDTQYF.

CDR3 sequence: CASRATGTYEQYF. CDR3 bases: TGTGCCAGTAGGGCGACAGGGACCTACGAGCAGTACTTC. The chain has TRBV19 and TRBJ2-7; 7 nucleotides match TRBD1. CDR1 LNHDA and CDR2 SQIVND come from the germline V gene (reference sequence). The V segment lost 6 bases and the J segment 2 bases; nucleotides outside the gene matches: 4. CDR3 length: 13 amino acids. Supplemented by reference TRBV19 and TRBJ2-7, the full variable domain reads DGGITQSPKYLFRKEGQNVTLSCEQNLNHDAMYWYRQDPGQGLRLIYYSQIVNDFQKGDIAEGYSVSREKKESFPLTVTSAQKNPTAFYLCASRATGTYEQYFGPGTRLTVT.

This clone showed up many times. This same CDR3 is encoded by further DNA sequences in the sample. This chain joins TRBV11-2 and TRBJ1-4, with D perhaps matching TRBD1 (5 bases). The CDR3 runs to 15 residues. Germline loops: CDR1 SGHAT, CDR2 FQNNGV. V was cut by 5 bases and J by 6 bases, with 16 bases left in between. CDR3 sequence: CASSVNRGSYEKLFF. In nucleotides, the CDR3 is TGTGCCAGCAGCGTGAACCGGGGGAGTTATGAAAAACTGTTTTTT.

The rearrangement joins TRBV6-5 to TRBJ1-2; the D is unclear. The CDR3 totals 16 residues. V was trimmed by 0 bases and J by 5 bases, leaving 16 bases between them. CDR1 and CDR2 (germline): MNHEY, SVGAGI. Here the CDR3 DNA reads TGTGCCAGCAGTTACTCGAAACAGAAACGAGGATATGGCTACACCTTC. Its translation is CASSYSKQKRGYGYTF.

On this clone: Other DNA variants within this sample encode the same CDR3. This sequence joins TRBV30 and TRBJ1-2; 7 nucleotides line up with TRBD1. CDR3 length: 11 residues. Germline values: CDR1 GTSNPN, CDR2 SVGIG (reference sequence). Trimming cost V 5 bases and J 5 bases; bases outside gene matches: 2. CDR3 region: CAWGTAYGYTF. Written as DNA, the CDR3 is TGTGCCTGGGGGACAGCATATGGCTACACCTTC. Using reference TRBV30 and TRBJ1-2 for the parts outside the CDR3, the full variable domain is SQTIHQWPATLVQPVGSPLSLECTVEGTSNPNLYWYRQAAGRGLQLLFYSVGIGQISSEVPQNLSASRPQDRQFILSSKKLLLSDSGFYLCAWGTAYGYTFGSGTRLTVV.